The rows below give T cell receptor beta chains drawn from one sample of a study of T cell repertoires in cytomegalovirus infection. Their antigen targets remain unknown. MiXCR, run by TCRdb on the reads, gives a single entry per CDR3 protein. Among around 300,000 distinct CDR3 sequences, approximately 25% were seen once, and the ten largest hold about 14%. The starting material was cultured PBMCs, obtained from culture after CMV antigen stimulation. These receptors all stem from a human donor in good health (CMV status not recorded). Some clones in this sample may be carry-over from other donors' samples. Both conserved end residues are part of each CDR3. D genes are given only for firm matches. Clone size is stated in some rows and not others, as once, few, many or a class when expanded.

v_call	clone_size	d_call	j_call	cdr3_aa	cdr3_nt
TRBV4-1	NA	NA	TRBJ2-1	CASSQNLGRPFF	TGCGCCAGCAGCCAAAATCTGGGACGGCCCTTCTTC
TRBV12-3/TRBV12-4	NA	TRBD2	TRBJ2-2	CASSLSLAGTGELFF	TGTGCCAGCAGTTTATCTCTAGCGGGCACCGGGGAGCTGTTTTTT
TRBV6-2/TRBV6-3	NA	NA	TRBJ1-1	CASRIGTNTEAFF	TGTGCCAGCAGAATCGGGACGAACACTGAAGCTTTCTTT
TRBV4-3	few	TRBD2	TRBJ2-2	CASSRRLAGSSTGELFF	TGCGCCAGCAGCCGGAGGCTAGCGGGATCTAGTACCGGGGAGCTGTTTTTT
TRBV7-2	many	NA	TRBJ2-2	CASSRIIGELFF	TGTGCCAGCAGCAGAATTATCGGGGAGCTGTTTTTT
TRBV27	NA	TRBD1	TRBJ1-2	CASSSSRDRGLGYTF	TGTGCCAGCAGTTCTTCCCGGGACAGGGGTCTTGGCTACACCTTC
TRBV7-3	few	TRBD1	TRBJ2-2	CASSTPDRANTGELFF	TGTGCCAGCAGCACCCCGGACAGGGCGAACACCGGGGAGCTGTTTTTT
TRBV4-1	NA	TRBD2	TRBJ2-1	CASSQEVAGFSYNEQFF	TGCGCCAGCAGCCAAGAGGTAGCGGGGTTCTCCTACAATGAGCAGTTCTTC
TRBV12-3/TRBV12-4	NA	NA	TRBJ2-2	CASSLRQENTGELFF	TGTGCCAGCAGTTTAAGGCAGGAGAACACCGGGGAGCTGTTTTTT
TRBV7-9	few	NA	TRBJ2-7	CASSVGGFDEQYF	TGTGCCAGCAGCGTGGGGGGTTTCGACGAGCAGTACTTC
TRBV11-2	NA	NA	TRBJ2-5	CASSLGLPETQYF	TGTGCCAGCAGCTTAGGGCTCCCAGAGACCCAGTACTTC
TRBV20-1	NA	TRBD1	TRBJ1-1	CSAPPHGTVEAFF	TGCAGTGCTCCCCCTCACGGGACAGTTGAAGCTTTCTTT
TRBV19	many	NA	TRBJ2-7	CASRKATHYEQYF	TGTGCCAGTAGAAAGGCCACCCACTACGAGCAGTACTTC
TRBV6-2/TRBV6-3	NA	TRBD2	TRBJ2-5	CASKTSGEETQYF	TGTGCCAGCAAGACTAGCGGAGAAGAGACCCAGTACTTC
TRBV28	many	NA	TRBJ2-7	CASSSPGRSLGQYF	TGTGCCAGCAGTTCTCCGGGACGGTCCTTGGGGCAGTACTTC
TRBV15	NA	NA	TRBJ2-1	CATSRVIRSDEQFF	TGTGCCACCAGCAGAGTAATTAGGTCGGATGAGCAGTTCTTC
TRBV7-2	many	NA	TRBJ1-1	CASSFRDGKGTEAFF	TGTGCCAGCAGCTTCCGGGACGGGAAGGGCACTGAAGCTTTCTTT
TRBV11-1	few	TRBD2	TRBJ2-1	CASSLVGLAVNEQFF	TGTGCCAGCAGCTTAGTCGGACTAGCGGTAAATGAGCAGTTCTTC
TRBV5-1	few	NA	TRBJ1-1	CASSLMRGKDTEAFF	TGCGCCAGCAGCTTGATGAGGGGCAAGGACACTGAAGCTTTCTTT
TRBV29-1	few	TRBD2	TRBJ2-7	CSVEESSGRAEQYF	TGCAGCGTTGAAGAGAGTAGCGGGAGGGCCGAGCAGTACTTC
TRBV7-8	many	NA	TRBJ2-1	CASSLAPSSYNEQFF	TGTGCCAGCAGCTTAGCGCCCAGCTCCTACAATGAGCAGTTCTTC
TRBV7-2	many	TRBD1	TRBJ1-2	CASSPKTGELHYGYTF	TGTGCCAGCAGCCCCAAGACAGGGGAATTGCACTATGGCTACACCTTC
TRBV5-4	NA	NA	TRBJ1-2	CASSPSGTEGYTF	TGTGCCAGCAGCCCATCCGGGACCGAAGGCTACACCTTC
TRBV7-2	NA	NA	TRBJ2-6	CASSLAPSGFVGANVLTF	TGTGCCAGCAGCTTAGCCCCCTCAGGGTTTGTTGGGGCCAACGTCCTGACTTTC
TRBV5-4	few	TRBD2	TRBJ2-3	CASSTGTRKDTQYF	TGTGCCAGCAGCACCGGGACTAGAAAAGATACGCAGTATTTT
TRBV6-5	NA	NA	TRBJ2-3	CASSTGTGTVSNSSTDTQYF	TGTGCCAGCAGTACTGGTACCGGGACGGTCTCCAACTCTAGCACAGATACGCAGTATTTT
TRBV5-1	few	TRBD2	TRBJ2-1	CASSQIMTSGNYNEQFF	TGCGCCAGCAGCCAAATCATGACTAGCGGGAATTACAATGAGCAGTTCTTC
TRBV12-3/TRBV12-4	many	NA	TRBJ1-1	CASSLVAGEAFF	TGTGCCAGCAGTTTAGTGGCAGGGGAAGCTTTCTTT
TRBV18	NA	NA	TRBJ1-1	CASSPFGQGTEAFF	TGTGCCAGCTCACCATTCGGGCAGGGCACTGAAGCTTTCTTT
TRBV15	many	TRBD2	TRBJ2-1	CATSRDLIGLAGDGEQFF	TGTGCCACCAGCAGAGATCTGATAGGACTAGCGGGAGACGGAGAGCAGTTCTTC
TRBV28	NA	NA	TRBJ2-4	CASSFVENIQYF	TGTGCCAGCAGTTTTGTGGAAAACATTCAGTACTTC
TRBV5-4	many	TRBD2	TRBJ2-1	CASSSGTSGRGDEQFF	TGTGCCAGCAGCTCCGGGACTAGCGGGAGGGGTGATGAGCAGTTCTTC
TRBV20-1	NA	NA	TRBJ1-5	CSATRPRAQGEPQHF	TGCAGTGCTACCCGCCCAAGGGCTCAGGGCGAGCCCCAGCATTTT
TRBV12-3/TRBV12-4	NA	NA	TRBJ1-6	CASSTTVARGSYNSPLHF	TGTGCCAGCAGCACCACGGTAGCCAGGGGTTCTTATAATTCACCCCTCCACTTT
TRBV6-5	NA	NA	TRBJ1-4	CASSLEVYEKLFF	TGTGCCAGCAGTCTGGAGGTGTATGAAAAACTGTTTTTT
TRBV10-2	few	TRBD1	TRBJ1-2	CASIGTELNYGYTF	TGCGCCAGCATAGGGACAGAGCTTAACTATGGCTACACCTTC
TRBV20-1	few	NA	TRBJ2-1	CSAISRHEQFF	TGCAGTGCCATTAGTAGGCATGAGCAGTTCTTC
TRBV30	NA	TRBD1	TRBJ2-1	CAWSAWTGTGGNEQFF	TGTGCCTGGAGCGCCTGGACCGGGACAGGTGGGAATGAGCAGTTCTTC
TRBV27	few	TRBD1	TRBJ2-7	CATRATTGGMSFQYF	TGTGCCACCAGAGCAACGACAGGGGGAATGTCATTTCAGTACTTC
TRBV4-1	NA	TRBD2	TRBJ2-5	CASSQSSGGSKSQETQYF	TGCGCCAGCAGCCAAAGTTCGGGGGGATCGAAGAGCCAAGAGACCCAGTACTTC
TRBV28	few	TRBD2	TRBJ2-7	CASSAGLAGGREQYF	TGTGCCAGCAGTGCCGGACTAGCGGGAGGGCGAGAGCAGTACTTC
TRBV11-2	NA	TRBD1	TRBJ2-7	CASSRLRDRGPYEQYF	TGTGCCAGCAGCCGCCTCCGGGACAGGGGTCCTTACGAGCAGTACTTC
TRBV19	NA	NA	TRBJ2-7	CASSILLGRVYEQYF	TGTGCCAGTAGTATACTACTAGGGCGGGTCTACGAGCAGTACTTC
TRBV12-3/TRBV12-4	NA	NA	TRBJ2-3	CASSLALGNADTQYF	TGTGCCAGCAGTTTAGCGCTGGGGAATGCAGATACGCAGTATTTT
TRBV7-6	few	TRBD2	TRBJ2-7	CASSQLPGGYGEQYF	TGTGCCAGCAGCCAGCTCCCCGGGGGGTACGGCGAGCAGTACTTC
TRBV12-3/TRBV12-4	many	NA	TRBJ2-5	CASSTRTQGGWETQYF	TGTGCCAGCAGTACAAGAACACAGGGGGGGTGGGAGACCCAGTACTTC
TRBV7-7	few	NA	TRBJ2-1	CASSLDSNNEQFF	TGTGCTAGCAGCTTAGACAGTAACAATGAGCAGTTCTTC
TRBV6-1	few	NA	TRBJ2-1	CASSPGRGLRSYNEQFF	TGTGCCAGCAGTCCAGGACGAGGACTGCGAAGTTACAATGAGCAGTTCTTC
TRBV7-2	many	TRBD2	TRBJ2-5	CASSSGTYQETQYF	TGTGCCAGCTCAAGCGGGACGTACCAAGAGACCCAGTACTTC
TRBV7-9	many	TRBD2	TRBJ2-1	CASQRDGSYNEQFF	TGTGCCTCGCAGCGGGATGGGTCCTACAATGAGCAGTTCTTC
TRBV12-3/TRBV12-4	NA	TRBD2	TRBJ2-1	CASSLAGVGYNEQFF	TGTGCCAGCAGCCTAGCGGGAGTGGGATACAATGAGCAGTTCTTC
TRBV30	NA	NA	TRBJ2-3	CACPQGDTQYF	TGTGCCTGCCCCCAAGGGGATACGCAGTATTTT
TRBV19	few	NA	TRBJ2-1	CASSNPSGSSYNEQFF	TGTGCCAGTAGTAACCCGAGCGGAAGCTCCTACAATGAGCAGTTCTTC
TRBV7-9	NA	TRBD2	TRBJ2-5	CASSLGSSAGGVETQYF	TGTGCCAGCAGCTTAGGGTCGTCAGCGGGAGGAGTGGAGACCCAGTACTTC
TRBV11-2	NA	NA	TRBJ2-5	CASSLGWTAHETQYF	TGTGCCAGCAGCTTAGGGTGGACAGCCCATGAGACCCAGTACTTC